A selection of T cell receptor beta chains follows, all from one sample in a study of blood T cell repertoires in COVID-19. TCRdb's copy holds only in-frame clones and misses some; the assay was immunoSEQ multiplex PCR. The table has about 150,000 clones, around four fifths seen once. Material for sequencing was PBMCs or T cells enriched from blood (not recorded which). Receptors originate from a woman between 40 and 55 years old who had recovered from COVID-19. CDR3s include the opening cysteine and the closing phenylalanine or tryptophan. Clone size is not always given. Where it is, it says once, few, many or a class for expanded clones.

TRBJ2-1 once TRBV30 CAWSAGLAGVLEQFF
TRBJ1-3 NA TRBV7-8 CASSPRAGDTGNTIYF
TRBJ1-1 once TRBV5-6 CASSSLRGLLVNTEAFF
TRBJ1-6 NA TRBV7-9 CASSLTVNSPLHF
TRBJ1-3 NA TRBV30 CAWSPGSGNTIYF
TRBJ2-7 NA TRBV5-1 CASSLERGSTYEQYF
TRBJ1-2 NA TRBV10-3 CAINPKGQGAGDNYGYTF
TRBJ2-7 NA TRBV30 CAWENGGRQYF
TRBJ1-6 NA TRBV3-1/TRBV3-2 CASSLRRVGSYNSPLHF
TRBJ1-1 NA TRBV5-1 CASSLEGRNTEAFF
TRBJ2-5 NA TRBV4-1 CASSQMGGQETQYF
TRBJ2-3 NA TRBV6-6 CASSSPGADTQYF
TRBJ1-5 NA TRBV2 CASRDGTGNQPQHF
TRBJ2-3 NA TRBV5-6 CASSPRLREITDTQYF
TRBJ1-6 few TRBV9 CASSVAGQGNSPLHF
TRBJ2-2 once TRBV18 CASSPPSGRADTGELFF
TRBJ2-1 NA TRBV11-2 CASTLPSGNNEQFF
TRBJ1-5 NA TRBV11-3 CASSLDPRRRGGASNQPQHF
TRBJ2-7 NA TRBV7-9 CASSLAFGPYEQYF
TRBJ2-1 NA TRBV5-6 CASTELTGGAYNEQFF
TRBJ2-1 NA TRBV9 CASSEGLAGGLRQFF
TRBJ2-5 NA TRBV12-3/TRBV12-4 CASRSSGQETQYF
TRBJ2-2 NA TRBV19 CASSIGLAGNTGELFF
TRBJ2-1 NA TRBV9 CASSVGGGASHNEQFF
TRBJ2-1 NA TRBV7-8 CASSSPRAGGNEQFF
TRBJ2-1 NA TRBV4-2 CASSQIPTGANEQFF
TRBJ1-2 NA TRBV11-2 CASSLIEPRGGYTF
TRBJ2-2 NA TRBV6-5 CASRIPGGTGELFF
TRBJ2-1 NA TRBV14 CASSQGASYNEQFF
TRBJ1-1 NA TRBV4-1 CASSGGMGTEAFF
TRBJ1-1 NA TRBV7-8 CASSSLGQRQSNTEAFF
TRBJ2-3 once TRBV1 CTSSQERVYDHPDTQYF
TRBJ1-4 NA TRBV19 CASSIRGGRNEKLFF
TRBJ1-1 NA TRBV4-1 CASSQDPGQADTEAFF
TRBJ2-5 NA TRBV10-3 CAISDSGLANRKETQYF
TRBJ1-2 NA TRBV3-1/TRBV3-2 CASSLGTGGYYGYTF
TRBJ1-1 NA TRBV15 CATGAGAGTEAFF
TRBJ2-7 NA TRBV9 CASSAGTGKGYEQYF
TRBJ1-1 NA TRBV11-3 CASSLVDGQVTNTEAFF
TRBJ1-1 few TRBV2 CASSRSGGYTEAFF
TRBJ1-1 NA TRBV5-1 CASSFGSGEAFF
TRBJ2-1 NA TRBV12-5 CASGFVGSYNEQFF
TRBJ2-1 once TRBV5-1 CASSFNGASGRNYNEQFF
TRBJ1-2 NA TRBV24-1 CATSESSGTASGYTF
TRBJ1-5 NA TRBV11-2 CASSLGGYNQPQHF
TRBJ1-2 NA TRBV6-5 CASSQIPNYGYTF
TRBJ1-2 few TRBV7-9 CASSWSLGRDYGYTF
TRBJ1-2 NA TRBV11-2 CASSLVGGNYGYTF
TRBJ2-1 NA TRBV5-4 CASSSFREGRYNEQFF
TRBJ1-1 NA TRBV11-2 CASSLQGGEAFF
TRBJ1-1 once TRBV10-3 CAISETENTEAFF
TRBJ1-1 NA TRBV19 CASSIRRQVQHTEAFF
TRBJ2-2 NA TRBV12-5 CASEASGRAGELFF
TRBJ1-1 once TRBV6-5 CASSYSFQGETEAFF